This TCR beta chain was retrieved from a study of control samples from healthy donors and cancer patients. Measured with immunoSEQ multiplex PCR; TCRdb has only the in-frame clones, and not every one. The data contain about 120,000 clones, 85% to 90% of them singletons. The germline V and J ends were trimmed by 3 bases and 2 bases, with 4 bases remaining between them. The CDR3 has 12 amino acids. Germline CDR1 is SNHLY and CDR2 is FYNNEI. The TCR was taken from a woman aged 45-65 years with colorectal cancer. The chain has TRBV2 and TRBJ1-1; D is uncertain. Sequencing was done on a sample of PBMCs. For the CDR3, the DNA is TGTGCCAGCAGTGAGGGTAACACTGAAGCTTTCTTT. Amino acids: CASSEGNTEAFF.